This is a list of T cell receptor beta chains from one sample in a study of OX40 agonist ivuxolimab in advanced cancers. Produced via immunoSEQ multiplex PCR; TCRdb's table is partial and in-frame only. Seen here are around 22,000 clones, just under 85% observed once, and the top ten hold 25% to 35%. Here the sequenced sample was CD4+ or CD8+ T cells sorted from blood, taken in a trial of the OX40 agonist ivuxolimab. These receptors all stem from an adult with an advanced solid tumor such as melanoma, head and neck, liver or kidney cancer. CDR3s include the opening cysteine and the closing phenylalanine or tryptophan. A D gene is named only where the DNA matches it firmly. Where a row states a size, it is once, few, many or the class of an expanded clone; other rows omit it.

. | TRBJ1-5 | TRBV4-1 | 15 | . | CASSQDPDTVGPQHF | TGCGCCAGCAGCCAAGATCCCGACACCGTTGGGCCCCAGCATTTT
. | TRBJ2-1 | TRBV13 | 12 | TRBD1 | CASSSHRGEQFF | TGTGCCAGCAGCTCGCACAGGGGGGAGCAGTTCTTC
. | TRBJ1-2 | TRBV12-5 | 12 | TRBD1 | CASGDRDYGYTF | TGTGCTAGTGGCGACAGGGACTATGGCTACACCTTC
. | TRBJ1-2 | TRBV14 | 15 | TRBD1 | CASSHTGTDLYGYTF | TGTGCCAGCAGCCACACCGGGACAGACCTCTATGGCTACACCTTC
. | TRBJ1-1 | TRBV7-2 | 15 | . | CASSLGSRWNTEAFF | TGTGCCAGCAGCTTAGGGTCTAGATGGAACACTGAAGCTTTCTTT
. | TRBJ1-1 | TRBV5-1 | 15 | . | CASSGSRGVNTEAFF | TGCGCCAGCAGCGGAAGCAGGGGAGTCAATACTGAAGCTTTCTTT
. | TRBJ1-2 | TRBV5-1 | 13 | . | CASSFERPEGYTF | TGCGCCAGCAGCTTTGAACGGCCCGAAGGCTACACCTTC
. | TRBJ2-1 | TRBV4-1 | 16 | . | CASSQVYRSSYNEQFF | TGCGCCAGCAGCCAAGTTTACAGGAGCTCCTACAATGAGCAGTTCTTC
few | TRBJ2-2 | TRBV28 | 15 | . | CASSFSRGNTGELFF | TGTGCCAGCAGTTTTAGCAGGGGAAACACCGGGGAGCTGTTTTTT
. | TRBJ2-7 | TRBV9 | 14 | . | CASSAGVVPYEQYF | TGTGCCAGCAGCGCCGGGGTTGTCCCCTACGAGCAGTACTTC
. | TRBJ2-4 | TRBV2 | 15 | . | CASMRGREAKNIQYF | TGTGCCAGCATGAGGGGGAGGGAGGCCAAAAACATTCAGTACTTC
. | TRBJ2-2 | TRBV27 | 14 | . | CASRTQGNTGELFF | TGTGCCAGTCGGACCCAGGGTAACACCGGGGAGCTGTTTTTT
few | TRBJ1-5 | TRBV30 | 17 | . | CAWSVHGHSHSNQPQHF | TGTGCCTGGAGTGTACATGGACATTCACATAGCAATCAGCCCCAGCATTTT
. | TRBJ2-7 | TRBV19 | 16 | . | CASSAESKTGFYEQYF | TGTGCCAGTAGTGCCGAATCTAAGACAGGTTTCTACGAGCAGTACTTC
. | TRBJ2-7 | TRBV6-5 | 16 | TRBD2 | CASSYTSGEISYEQYF | TGTGCCAGCAGTTACACTAGCGGGGAGATCTCCTACGAGCAGTACTTC
. | TRBJ2-1 | TRBV5-5 | 14 | . | CASSLGGIPDEQFF | TGTGCCAGCAGCTTGGGGGGTATTCCTGATGAGCAGTTCTTC
. | TRBJ2-5 | TRBV7-3 | 20 | . | CASSHRGRGIVLMAEETQYF | TGTGCCAGCAGCCATCGAGGGCGGGGTATAGTTCTAATGGCTGAAGAGACCCAGTACTTC
. | TRBJ2-3 | TRBV29-1 | 15 | TRBD1 | CSLDRADFTTDTQYF | TGCAGTCTCGACAGGGCGGACTTTACCACGGATACGCAGTATTTT
. | TRBJ1-1 | TRBV27 | 13 | TRBD1 | CASSRQGVTEAFF | TGTGCCAGCAGCCGACAGGGGGTCACTGAAGCTTTCTTT
. | TRBJ1-5 | TRBV7-7 | 15 | . | CASVRPGQRNQPQHF | TGTGCTAGCGTACGCCCTGGACAACGCAATCAGCCCCAGCATTTT
. | TRBJ2-3 | TRBV20-1 | 11 | . | CSAREDYTQYF | TGCAGTGCTCGAGAAGACTATACGCAGTATTTT
few | TRBJ2-4 | TRBV19 | 17 | . | CASSIRQRGIAKNIQYF | TGTGCCAGTAGTATCCGTCAGAGGGGCATAGCCAAAAACATTCAGTACTTC
. | TRBJ2-1 | TRBV19 | 16 | TRBD2 | CASSAYSGGARNEQFF | TGTGCCAGTAGTGCATATAGCGGGGGGGCGCGGAATGAGCAGTTCTTC
. | TRBJ2-1 | TRBV9 | 16 | . | CASSAPSGSSYNEQFF | TGTGCCAGCAGCGCGCCTTCGGGGAGCTCCTACAATGAGCAGTTCTTC